A selection of T cell receptor beta chains follows, all from one sample in a study of blood T cell repertoires in COVID-19. This table comes from immunoSEQ multiplex PCR, and its TCRdb copy is limited to in-frame clones, with some not included. The data show 200,000 to 250,000 clones, 75% to 85% seen once. Sequencing was done on a sample of peripheral blood. The receptors stem from a woman in her forties or fifties with acute or convalescent COVID-19. Both conserved end residues are part of each CDR3. D genes are given only for firm matches. For some rows the clone size is stated as once, few or many, or as a class when expanded; others skip it.

cdr3_length	clone_size	v_call	j_call	d_call	cdr3_aa	cdr3_nt
15	-	TRBV27	TRBJ2-7	-	CASSLSGSGTYEQYF	TGTGCCAGCAGTTTATCGGGGAGCGGAACGTACGAGCAGTACTTC
12	few	TRBV7-9	TRBJ1-2	-	CASSLDSYGYTF	TGTGCCAGCAGCTTGGACAGCTATGGCTACACCTTC
18	-	TRBV28	TRBJ2-1	TRBD2	CASSPTWGGLAGGHEQFF	TGTGCCAGCAGCCCAACCTGGGGCGGACTAGCGGGAGGACATGAGCAGTTCTTC
16	-	TRBV3-1/TRBV3-2	TRBJ2-7	TRBD1	CASSQDPGQTSYEQYF	TGTGCCAGCAGCCAGGATCCGGGACAGACGTCCTACGAGCAGTACTTC
19	once	TRBV19	TRBJ2-4	-	CASSIFPTGGMSAKNIQYF	TGTGCCAGTAGTATTTTCCCGACGGGGGGCATGTCGGCCAAAAACATTCAGTACTTC
15	-	TRBV28	TRBJ2-2	-	CASKEAGANTGELFF	TGTGCCAGCAAGGAGGCCGGGGCGAACACCGGGGAGCTGTTTTTT
16	-	TRBV27	TRBJ2-7	TRBD2	CASSLDALAGAYEQYF	TGTGCCAGCAGTTTAGATGCACTAGCGGGCGCCTACGAGCAGTACTTC
14	-	TRBV11-2	TRBJ2-7	TRBD1	CASSPGTGKYEQYF	TGTGCCAGCAGCCCCGGGACAGGGAAATACGAGCAGTACTTC
17	-	TRBV5-4	TRBJ1-2	TRBD1	CASSSTGGAQGGYGYTF	TGTGCCAGCAGCTCGACAGGGGGCGCCCAGGGCGGCTATGGCTACACCTTC
17	once	TRBV7-9	TRBJ2-7	TRBD2	CASRPPDRTSATYEQYF	TGTGCCAGCAGGCCTCCCGATCGGACTAGCGCCACCTACGAGCAGTACTTC
18	-	TRBV28	TRBJ1-5	TRBD1	CASSSGQGFYIGNQPQHF	TGTGCCAGCAGCTCGGGACAGGGGTTTTATATCGGCAATCAGCCCCAGCATTTT
15	once	TRBV6-6	TRBJ1-6	TRBD1	CASIFRDRGNSPLHF	TGTGCCAGCATCTTCCGGGACAGGGGAAATTCACCCCTCCACTTT
15	-	TRBV7-9	TRBJ1-5	TRBD1	CASSYGTGRNQPQHF	TGTGCCAGCAGCTATGGGACAGGGAGGAATCAGCCCCAGCATTTT
12	-	TRBV3-1/TRBV3-2	TRBJ2-3	-	CASSPTGDTQYF	TGTGCCAGCAGCCCAACGGGGGATACGCAGTATTTT
14	-	TRBV7-2	TRBJ2-5	TRBD2	CASSQTGGSKTQYF	TGTGCCAGCAGCCAAACGGGGGGGTCGAAGACCCAGTACTTC
13	once	TRBV7-2	TRBJ2-7	TRBD1	CASSSDRHYEQYF	TGTGCCAGCAGCTCGGACAGGCACTACGAGCAGTACTTC
15	once	TRBV10-3	TRBJ1-6	-	CAISEGSSYNSPLHF	TGTGCCATCAGTGAAGGGAGCTCCTATAATTCACCCCTCCACTTT
15	-	TRBV15	TRBJ2-7	TRBD1	CATSRVAGTGVEQYF	TGTGCCACCAGCAGAGTAGCCGGGACAGGGGTGGAGCAGTACTTC
11	-	TRBV20-1	TRBJ1-1	-	CSALIQTEAFF	TGCAGTGCCCTTATACAGACTGAAGCTTTCTTT
15	-	TRBV5-6	TRBJ1-6	-	CASSQSFGFDSPLHF	TGTGCCAGCAGCCAGAGCTTCGGGTTTGATTCACCCCTCCACTTT
11	-	TRBV30	TRBJ1-1	-	CARPGATEAFF	TGTGCCCGGCCTGGGGCCACTGAAGCTTTCTTT
15	-	TRBV6-1	TRBJ2-7	-	CASSEALLPGYEQYF	TGTGCCAGCAGTGAAGCGCTTCTACCGGGGTACGAGCAGTACTTC
13	-	TRBV7-3	TRBJ1-5	TRBD1	CASSSDRGQPQHF	TGTGCCAGCAGCTCGGACAGGGGCCAGCCCCAGCATTTT
16	few	TRBV5-4	TRBJ1-3	-	CASSLGAGSTGNTIYF	TGTGCCAGCAGCTTGGGGGCAGGGTCGACTGGAAACACCATATATTTT
12	-	TRBV19	TRBJ2-7	-	CASRDLFYEQYF	TGTGCCAGTAGGGACTTATTTTACGAGCAGTACTTC
16	-	TRBV28	TRBJ1-2	TRBD1	CASSLSPADRVRGYTF	TGTGCCAGCAGTTTGTCCCCCGCGGACAGGGTTCGGGGCTACACCTTC
12	-	TRBV29-1	TRBJ1-2	-	CSGTHPNYGYTF	TGCAGCGGAACTCATCCAAACTATGGCTACACCTTC
16	-	TRBV2	TRBJ2-7	-	CASRGSTSQSTYEQYF	TGTGCCAGCCGCGGATCAACTAGCCAATCGACCTACGAGCAGTACTTC
12	-	TRBV10-3	TRBJ2-2	-	CAISEGPGELFF	TGTGCCATCAGTGAGGGGCCGGGGGAGCTGTTTTTT
13	-	TRBV6-5	TRBJ1-2	-	CASSYGGGQGYTF	TGTGCCAGCAGTTATGGGGGGGGGCAAGGCTACACCTTC
13	-	TRBV5-6	TRBJ2-1	TRBD2	CASSSSGGAVQFF	TGTGCCAGCAGCTCCAGCGGGGGGGCAGTTCAGTTCTTC
14	-	TRBV20-1	TRBJ2-3	TRBD2	CSASYSGHTDTQYF	TGCAGTGCTAGTTATAGCGGGCACACAGATACGCAGTATTTT
14	-	TRBV7-2	TRBJ2-1	TRBD2	CASSLGGLSNEQFF	TGTGCCAGCAGCTTAGGGGGACTATCCAATGAGCAGTTCTTC
14	few	TRBV3-1/TRBV3-2	TRBJ1-4	-	CASSRTRGREKLFF	TGTGCCAGCAGCCGAACCAGGGGACGGGAAAAACTGTTTTTT
16	-	TRBV5-1	TRBJ2-3	TRBD1	CASSLSGTGGTDTQYF	TGCGCCAGCAGCTTGTCCGGGACAGGGGGCACAGATACGCAGTATTTT
15	few	TRBV5-6	TRBJ1-4	TRBD1	CASSPDGTGDEKLFF	TGTGCCAGCAGCCCGGACGGGACAGGGGATGAAAAACTGTTTTTT
18	few	TRBV5-4	TRBJ1-1	TRBD1	CASSLGPTITGEDTEAFF	TGTGCCAGCAGCTTGGGGCCGACCATAACAGGGGAGGACACTGAAGCTTTCTTT
16	once	TRBV5-5	TRBJ1-3	-	CASSSQGTYSGNTIYF	TGTGCCAGCAGCTCCCAGGGCACCTACTCTGGAAACACCATATATTTT
16	-	TRBV7-2	TRBJ1-2	TRBD1	CASSLTGGPSNYGYTF	TGTGCCAGCAGCTTGACAGGGGGACCCTCTAACTATGGCTACACCTTC
12	-	TRBV6-5	TRBJ1-2	-	CASSPQGSGYTF	TGTGCCAGCAGTCCCCAGGGTTCTGGCTACACCTTC